Shown below are 13 T cell receptor beta chains from a single sample sequenced in a study of shared clonotypes between healthy human individuals. Sequenced by immunoSEQ multiplex PCR; TCRdb stores in-frame clones only, minus some. The sample contains about 2.4 million clones, roughly 92% of which appear only once. Sequences were obtained from naive CD4+ T cells sorted from blood. The subset here: CD45RA+ positively selected. The source of these receptors is a man aged 18 to 29 in good health.

Concerning this clone itself: The identical CDR3 is also encoded by other nucleotide sequences in the sample. The J gene is TRBJ2-5, the V gene TRBV5-1; 8 nucleotides match TRBD2. In germline, CDR1 is SGHRS, CDR2 YFSETQ. The CDR3 covers 13 residues. Trimming removed 4 bases from V and 3 bases from J; junction bases left unmatched: 2. The CDR3 loop is CASSRGGEETQYF. CDR3 nucleotides: TGCGCCAGCAGCCGGGGGGGCGAAGAGACCCAGTACTTC.

V gene TRBV7-2 combines with J gene TRBJ1-2; TRBD1 matches 9 bases. The CDR3 consists of 16 residues. Germline V gene sequence: CDR1 SGHTA, CDR2 FQGNSA. V lost 4 bases to trimming and J lost 6 bases; unmatched junction nucleotides: 12. The chain's CDR3 is CASSYPGGGQGNGYTF. The CDR3 DNA sequence: TGTGCCAGCAGCTACCCCGGGGGGGGACAGGGAAATGGCTACACCTTC. The whole variable domain, filled in from reference TRBV7-2 and TRBJ1-2, reads GAGVSQSPSNKVTEKGKDVELRCDPISGHTALYWYRQSLGQGLEFLIYFQGNSAPDKSGLPSDRFSAERTGGSVSTLTIQRTQQEDSAVYLCASSYPGGGQGNGYTFGSGTRLTVV.

This clone came up a few times. This chain joins TRBV4-1 and TRBJ1-6; D call uncertain. Germline CDR1 MGHRA, CDR2 YSYEKL. V lost 4 bases, J lost 4 bases, and 5 bases lay in between. CDR3 length: 13 residues. The CDR3 bases are TGCGCCAGCAGCCCAGCATATAATTCACCCCTCCACTTT. It is translated as CASSPAYNSPLHF.

This clone was seen more than once but under ten times. J is TRBJ2-4 and V is TRBV10-1, with 8 bases matching TRBD1. Germline V gene data show CDR1 as WNHNN and CDR2 as SYGVQD (reference sequence). With 0 bases clipped from V and 15 bases from J, the junction kept 7 bases outside the gene matches. The CDR3 has 13 residues. The CDR3 loop reads CASSESDRAVRYF. CDR3 DNA sequence: TGCGCCAGCAGTGAGTCGGACAGGGCGGTGCGGTACTTC.

As concerns this clone: One end of the junction does not line up with germline, which may come from a read error. The chain employs TRBV7-7 and TRBJ2-7; 7 nucleotides line up with TRBD1. Germline values: CDR1 SSHAT, CDR2 FNYEAQ (reference sequence). There are 13 residues in the CDR3. CDR3 nucleotides: TGTGCTAGCAGCACAGCCCCAGGGGGCGAGCAGTACTTC. Amino acids: CASSTAPGGEQYF.

The chain recombines TRBV10-3 with TRBJ2-7; TRBD1 or TRBD2 may be the D gene (5 bases each). CDR3 length equals 13 residues. V was pared by 3 bases and J by 5 bases, with 11 bases between. The germline V gene encodes CDR1 ENHRY and CDR2 SYGVKD. This chain's CDR3 is CAISDRAGNEQYF. CDR3 nucleotides: TGTGCCATCAGTGACAGGGCGGGCAACGAGCAGTACTTC.

This rearrangement joins TRBV5-1 to TRBJ2-1, with TRBD2 identical over 7 bases. This CDR3 has 14 residues. The V and J ends lost 5 bases and 4 bases, in that order; junction bases with no gene match: 6. Germline V gives CDR1 SGHRS, CDR2 YFSETQ. The CDR3 DNA is TGCGCCAGCAGAGCGGGAACTACTTACAATGAGCAGTTCTTC. Translating it yields CASRAGTTYNEQFF.

The gene calls are TRBV21-1 and TRBJ2-3; the D segment call TRBD1 is taken from the table without a DNA check. TRBV21-1 is shown as a pseudogene. The CDR3 runs to 15 residues. CDR3 sequence: CASSARTGFTDTQYF. Written as DNA, the CDR3 is TGTGCCAGCAGCGCCAGGACAGGGTTCACAGATACGCAGTATTTT.

The chain employs TRBV5-1 and TRBJ2-2, with D possibly matching TRBD2 (6 bases). This CDR3 has 17 residues. Trimming pared 0 bases from V and 0 bases from J, leaving 12 bases between. Germline CDR1 reads SGHRS; CDR2 reads YFSETQ. DNA of the CDR3: TGCGCCAGCAGCTTGGACCGGGACTTCGCGAACACCGGGGAGCTGTTTTTT. Protein: CASSLDRDFANTGELFF.

This chain uses TRBV7-3 with TRBJ1-2; 7 bases are a match to TRBD1. From germline, CDR1 is SGHTA and CDR2 FQGTGA. The V segment lost 6 bases and the J segment 2 bases; nucleotides outside the gene matches: 3. CDR3 length equals 13 residues. CDR3 region: CASSSTGNYGYTF. The CDR3 DNA reads TGTGCCAGCAGTTCGACAGGGAACTATGGCTACACCTTC.

CDR3: CASSKEGGSDTQYF. In nucleotides, the CDR3 is TGCGCCAGCAGTAAGGAGGGAGGTTCAGATACGCAGTATTTT. This rearrangement joins TRBV4-1 to TRBJ2-3; tentative D call: TRBD2 (6 bases). The CDR3 totals 14 residues. V lost 6 bases and J 4 bases, leaving 14 bases between the germline ends. Germline V gene data show CDR1 as MGHRA and CDR2 as YSYEKL.

This clone was picked up one time. This chain joins TRBV5-1 and TRBJ1-1; D unclear. The CDR3 is made up of 15 amino acids. Trimming took off 6 bases at V and 1 base at J, with 16 bases between the two ends. Germline loops: CDR1 SGHRS, CDR2 YFSETQ. CDR3 residues: CASTQARDPNTEAFF. The CDR3 DNA reads as TGCGCCAGCACCCAGGCAAGGGATCCGAACACTGAAGCTTTCTTT.

To note about this clone: Other DNA sequences in the sample encode the same CDR3. The chain is built from TRBV5-1 and TRBJ1-6, with TRBD1 as a possible D gene (5 bases). Per germline, CDR1 SGHRS and CDR2 YFSETQ. CDR3 length equals 14 residues. V dropped 3 bases and J dropped 7 bases, with 11 bases sitting between them. Written as DNA, the CDR3 is TGCGCCAGCAGCTCCGGGACGGAAAATTCACCCCTCCACTTT. The encoded protein is CASSSGTENSPLHF.